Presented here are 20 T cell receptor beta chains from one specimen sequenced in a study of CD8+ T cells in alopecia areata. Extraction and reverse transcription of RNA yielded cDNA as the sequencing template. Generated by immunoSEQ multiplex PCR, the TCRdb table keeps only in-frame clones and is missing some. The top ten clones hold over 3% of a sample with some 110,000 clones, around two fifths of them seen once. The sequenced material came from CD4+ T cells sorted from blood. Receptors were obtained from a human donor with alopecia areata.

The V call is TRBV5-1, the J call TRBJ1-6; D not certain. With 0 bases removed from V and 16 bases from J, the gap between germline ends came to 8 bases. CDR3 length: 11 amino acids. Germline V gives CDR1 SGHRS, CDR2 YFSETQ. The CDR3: CASSLGAGLHF. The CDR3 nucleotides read TGCGCCAGCAGCTTGGGGGCTGGTCTCCACTTT.

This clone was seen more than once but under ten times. The CDR3 DNA is TGCAGCGTTACTGGGAGGGGAGTTATAACAGATACGCAGTATTTT. It codes for CSVTGRGVITDTQYF. This chain joins TRBV29-1 and TRBJ2-3, with 7 bases that match TRBD2. V lost 5 bases to trimming and J lost 3 bases; unmatched junction nucleotides: 11. The CDR3 consists of 15 residues. The germline V gene encodes CDR1 SQVTM and CDR2 ANQGSEA.

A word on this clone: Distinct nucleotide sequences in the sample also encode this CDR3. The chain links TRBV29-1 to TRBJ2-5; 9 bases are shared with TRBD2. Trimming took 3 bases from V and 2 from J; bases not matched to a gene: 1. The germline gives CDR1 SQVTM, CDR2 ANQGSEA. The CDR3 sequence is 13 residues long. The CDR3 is CSVDGLAQETQYF. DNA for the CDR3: TGCAGCGTTGACGGACTAGCGCAAGAGACCCAGTACTTC.

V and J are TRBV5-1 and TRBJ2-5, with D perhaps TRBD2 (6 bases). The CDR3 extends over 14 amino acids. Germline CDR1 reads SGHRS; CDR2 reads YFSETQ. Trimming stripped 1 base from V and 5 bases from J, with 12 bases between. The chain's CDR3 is CASSLTGEGETQYF. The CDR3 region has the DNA TGCGCCAGCAGCTTGACGGGAGAAGGGGAGACCCAGTACTTC.

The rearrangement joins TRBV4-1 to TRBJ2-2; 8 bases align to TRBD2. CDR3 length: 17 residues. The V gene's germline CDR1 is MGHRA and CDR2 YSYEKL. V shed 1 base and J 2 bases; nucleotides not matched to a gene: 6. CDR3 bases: TGCGCCAGCAGCCAAGCTGGCGGGGGGCGAAACACCGGGGAGCTGTTTTTT. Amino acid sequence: CASSQAGGGRNTGELFF.

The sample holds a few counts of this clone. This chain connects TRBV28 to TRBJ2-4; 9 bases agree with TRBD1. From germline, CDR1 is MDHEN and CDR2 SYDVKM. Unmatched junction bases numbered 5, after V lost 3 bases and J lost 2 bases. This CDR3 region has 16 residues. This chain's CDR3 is CASSFPGQGTKNIQYF. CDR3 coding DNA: TGTGCCAGCAGTTTTCCGGGACAGGGAACCAAAAACATTCAGTACTTC.

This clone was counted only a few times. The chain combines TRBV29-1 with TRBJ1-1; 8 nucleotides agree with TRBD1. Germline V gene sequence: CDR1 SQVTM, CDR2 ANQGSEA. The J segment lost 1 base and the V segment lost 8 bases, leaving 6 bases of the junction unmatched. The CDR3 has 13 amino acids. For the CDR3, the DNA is TGCAGCTACGGGACAGGCCGGAACACTGAAGCTTTCTTT. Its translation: CSYGTGRNTEAFF. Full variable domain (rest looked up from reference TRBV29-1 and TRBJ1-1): SAVISQKPSRDICQRGTSLTIQCQVDSQVTMMFWYRQQPGQSLTLIATANQGSEATYESGFVIDKFPISRPNLTFSTLTVSNMSPEDSSIYLCSYGTGRNTEAFFGQGTRLTVV.

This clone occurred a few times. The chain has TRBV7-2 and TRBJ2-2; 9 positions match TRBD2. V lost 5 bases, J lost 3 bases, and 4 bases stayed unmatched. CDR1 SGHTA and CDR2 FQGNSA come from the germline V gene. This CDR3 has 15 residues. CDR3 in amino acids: CASSPSGGYTGELFF. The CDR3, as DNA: TGTGCCAGCAGCCCCAGCGGGGGGTACACCGGGGAGCTGTTTTTT.

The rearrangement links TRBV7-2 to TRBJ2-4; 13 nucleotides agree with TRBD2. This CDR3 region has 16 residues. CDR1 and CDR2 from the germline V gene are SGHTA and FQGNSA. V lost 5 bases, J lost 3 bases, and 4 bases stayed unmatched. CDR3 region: CASSVLAGGSKNIQYF. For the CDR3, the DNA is TGTGCCAGCAGCGTACTAGCGGGGGGGAGCAAAAACATTCAGTACTTC. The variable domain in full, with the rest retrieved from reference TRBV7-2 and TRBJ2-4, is GAGVSQSPSNKVTEKGKDVELRCDPISGHTALYWYRQSLGQGLEFLIYFQGNSAPDKSGLPSDRFSAERTGGSVSTLTIQRTQQEDSAVYLCASSVLAGGSKNIQYFGAGTRLSVL.

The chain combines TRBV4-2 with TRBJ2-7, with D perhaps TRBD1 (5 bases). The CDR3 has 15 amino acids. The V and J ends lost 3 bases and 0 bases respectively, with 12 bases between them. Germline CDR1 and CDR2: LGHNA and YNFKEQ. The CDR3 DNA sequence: TGTGCCAGCAGCCATGGGCAGGGAATCTCCTACGAGCAGTACTTC. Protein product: CASSHGQGISYEQYF.

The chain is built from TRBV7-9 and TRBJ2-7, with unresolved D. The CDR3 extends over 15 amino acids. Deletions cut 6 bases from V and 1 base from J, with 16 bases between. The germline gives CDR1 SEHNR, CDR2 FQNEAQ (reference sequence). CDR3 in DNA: TGTGCCAGCAGATTCGATCACGGTACTTCCTACGAGCAGTACTTC. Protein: CASRFDHGTSYEQYF.

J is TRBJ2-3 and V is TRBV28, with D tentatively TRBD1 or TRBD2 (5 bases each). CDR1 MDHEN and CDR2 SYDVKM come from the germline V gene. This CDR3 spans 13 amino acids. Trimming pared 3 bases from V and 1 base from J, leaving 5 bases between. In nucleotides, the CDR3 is TGTGCCAGCAGTTTGGGGGGCACAGATACGCAGTATTTT. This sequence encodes CASSLGGTDTQYF.

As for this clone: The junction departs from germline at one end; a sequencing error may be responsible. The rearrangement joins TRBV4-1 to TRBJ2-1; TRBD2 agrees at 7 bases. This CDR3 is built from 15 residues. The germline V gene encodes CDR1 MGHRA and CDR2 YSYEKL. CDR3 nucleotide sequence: TGCGCCAGCAGACAAGGAGCGGGGACTCCCGATGAGCAGTTCTTC. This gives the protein CASRQGAGTPDEQFF.

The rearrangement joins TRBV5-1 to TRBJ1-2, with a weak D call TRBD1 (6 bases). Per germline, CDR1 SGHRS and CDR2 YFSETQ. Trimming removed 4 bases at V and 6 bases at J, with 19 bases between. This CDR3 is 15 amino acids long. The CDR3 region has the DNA TGCGCCAGCAGCCACCGGGGCAGGGGACGGGATGGCTACACCTTC. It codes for CASSHRGRGRDGYTF.

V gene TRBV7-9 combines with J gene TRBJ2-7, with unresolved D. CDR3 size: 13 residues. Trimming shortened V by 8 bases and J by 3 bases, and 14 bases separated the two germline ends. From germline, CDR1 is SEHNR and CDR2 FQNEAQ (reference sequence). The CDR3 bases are TGTGCCAGCGAAATGGGCCCGAACTACGAGCAGTACTTC. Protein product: CASEMGPNYEQYF.

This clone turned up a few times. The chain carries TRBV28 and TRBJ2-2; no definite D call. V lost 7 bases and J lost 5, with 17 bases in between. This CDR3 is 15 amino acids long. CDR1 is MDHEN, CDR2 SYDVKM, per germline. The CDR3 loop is CASTTAATSTGELFF. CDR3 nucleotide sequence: TGTGCCAGCACGACGGCAGCAACATCGACCGGGGAGCTGTTTTTT.

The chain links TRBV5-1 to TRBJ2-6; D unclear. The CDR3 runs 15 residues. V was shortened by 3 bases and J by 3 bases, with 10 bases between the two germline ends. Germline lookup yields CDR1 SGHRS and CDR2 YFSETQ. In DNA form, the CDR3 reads TGCGCCAGCAGCTCCTCAGTGAGTGGGGCCAACGTCCTGACTTTC. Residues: CASSSSVSGANVLTF. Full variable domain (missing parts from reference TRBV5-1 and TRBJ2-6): KAGVTQTPRYLIKTRGQQVTLSCSPISGHRSVSWYQQTPGQGLQFLFEYFSETQRNKGNFPGRFSGRQFSNSRSEMNVSTLELGDSALYLCASSSSVSGANVLTFGAGSRLTVL.

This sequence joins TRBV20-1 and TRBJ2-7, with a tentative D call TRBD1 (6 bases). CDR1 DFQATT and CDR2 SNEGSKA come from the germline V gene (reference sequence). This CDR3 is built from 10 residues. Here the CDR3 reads CMGAWEEQYF. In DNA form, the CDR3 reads TGCATGGGGGCGTGGGAAGAGCAGTACTTC.

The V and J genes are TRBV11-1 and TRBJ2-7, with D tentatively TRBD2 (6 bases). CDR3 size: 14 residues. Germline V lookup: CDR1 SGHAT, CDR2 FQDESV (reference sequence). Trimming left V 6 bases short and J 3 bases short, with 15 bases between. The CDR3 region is CASRLGLADYEQYF. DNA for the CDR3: TGTGCCAGCAGGTTGGGACTCGCCGACTACGAGCAGTACTTC. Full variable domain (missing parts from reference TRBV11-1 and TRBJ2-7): EAEVAQSPRYKITEKSQAVAFWCDPISGHATLYWYRQILGQGPELLVQFQDESVVDDSQLPKDRFSAERLKGVDSTLKIQPAELGDSAMYLCASRLGLADYEQYFGPGTRLTVT.

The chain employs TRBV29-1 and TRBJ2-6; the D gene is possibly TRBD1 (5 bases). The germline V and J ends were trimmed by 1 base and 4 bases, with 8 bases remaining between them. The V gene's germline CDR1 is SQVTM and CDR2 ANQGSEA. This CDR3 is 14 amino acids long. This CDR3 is CSVEVGAGANVLTF. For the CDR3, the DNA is TGCAGCGTTGAAGTAGGGGCCGGGGCCAACGTCCTGACTTTC.